This T cell receptor (beta chain) was captured by sequencing in a study of cytomegalovirus exposure and HLA in healthy donors. Amplification used 60 Vbeta primers and 13 Jbeta primers. Method: immunoSEQ multiplex PCR; TCRdb's copy keeps in-frame clones and lacks some. The sample yields 130,000 to 150,000 clones, 65% to 90% seen once. Everyone who donated was a healthy bone marrow donor. CDR3 length: 15 amino acids. Losses at the gene ends were 0 bases for V and 6 bases for J; bases not matched to a gene: 4. The germline V gene has CDR1 SGDLS and CDR2 YYNGEE. Study conclusions and caveats: Analysis was performed later, and it showed HLA-associated TCR beta chains to be more clonally expanded than equally common others. More than 15,000 TCR beta sequences were associated with HLA alleles at 0.05 false discovery rate in a later analysis. An analysis was carried out later, and it reportedly showed fewer N-insertions in an Asian-associated ancestry cluster than the approximately 700-donor mean.

Points on this clone: Its cognate antigen is unknown.

The specimen was PBMCs. This receptor was taken from a woman in her twenties or thirties in good health and CMV-seronegative. The chain combines TRBV9 with TRBJ2-3, with 10 nucleotides matching TRBD2. The chain's CDR3 is CASSVGLAGVDTQYF. The CDR3 DNA is TGTGCCAGCAGCGTAGGGCTAGCGGGGGTTGATACGCAGTATTTT.